These 14 T cell receptor beta chains originate from one sample sequenced in a study of immune evolution from preneoplasia to lung adenocarcinoma. Using immunoSEQ multiplex PCR, the repertoire was profiled, and TCRdb retains in-frame clones only, with some absent. The profile shows 6,000 to 8,000 clones, around 79% of them singletons. Specimen: FFPE adjacent normal lung tissue. These TCRs come from an older donor with lung adenocarcinoma.

This clone was picked up a small number of times. Its ends do not fully match the called genes, so a read error is possible. The V call is TRBV4-1, the J call TRBJ1-2, with D possibly TRBD1 on 5 matching bases. Germline V lookup: CDR1 MGHRA, CDR2 YSYEKL. The CDR3 covers 14 residues. The CDR3 bases are TGCGCCAGCAGCCAAGATCAGGCGGGACCCGGCTCCACCTTC. Amino acids: CASSQDQAGPGSTF.

This clone was observed a handful of times. This chain links TRBV9 with TRBJ1-4; the match to TRBD1 covers 10 bases. V lost 3 bases and J lost 7; bases outside the gene matches: 6. The germline V gene has CDR1 SGDLS and CDR2 YYNGEE. This CDR3 is 15 amino acids long. The CDR3 DNA reads TGTGCCAGCAGCGCATCCGGGACAGGGGTTGAAAAACTGTTTTTT. It codes for CASSASGTGVEKLFF.

This clone occurred a few times. The gene calls are TRBV9 and TRBJ1-2, with TRBD1 identical over 7 bases. The CDR3 runs 17 residues. Trimming removed 7 bases from V and 3 bases from J; junction bases left unmatched: 18. CDR1 is SGDLS and CDR2 is YYNGEE in the germline V gene. The CDR3 DNA follows: TGTGCCAGCCGGGACGACAGGGTTCCCACACTAGACTATGGCTACACCTTC. As protein: CASRDDRVPTLDYGYTF.

This chain connects TRBV25-1 to TRBJ2-5; D remains unclear. V lost 4 bases and J 5 bases, leaving 8 bases between the germline ends. Germline V gene data show CDR1 as MGHDK and CDR2 as SYGVNS. This CDR3 is built from 12 residues. The CDR3 is CASSGTLETQYF. For the CDR3, the DNA is TGTGCCAGCAGTGGTACCTTGGAGACCCAGTACTTC. Together with reference TRBV25-1 and TRBJ2-5, the CDR3 gives the full variable domain: EADIYQTPRYLVIGTGKKITLECSQTMGHDKMYWYQQDPGMELHLIHYSYGVNSTEKGDLSSESTVSRIRTEHFPLTLESARPSHTSQYLCASSGTLETQYFGPGTRLLVL.

By share of the sample, this clone is medium-sized. This chain connects TRBV30 to TRBJ2-3, with TRBD1 identical over 9 bases. This CDR3 is built from 15 residues. The trim removed 3 bases at V and 2 bases at J, leaving 6 bases unmatched. Looked up from germline, CDR1 is GTSNPN and CDR2 is SVGIG (reference sequence). The CDR3: CAWRTGQGFTDTQYF. The DNA for the CDR3 is TGTGCCTGGAGAACGGGACAGGGCTTCACAGATACGCAGTATTTT.

The chain employs TRBV11-1 and TRBJ1-1, with no clear D. The germline V gene encodes CDR1 SGHAT and CDR2 FQDESV (reference sequence). V was cut by 5 bases and J by 1 base, with 14 bases left in between. This CDR3 contains 15 residues. CDR3 region: CASSPQDVPNTEAFF. CDR3 coding DNA: TGTGCCAGCAGCCCCCAGGACGTTCCGAACACTGAAGCTTTCTTT.

In its sample, this clone was seen once. The V call is TRBV27, the J call TRBJ1-1, with D perhaps TRBD1 (5 bases). This CDR3 is built from 16 residues. Germline CDR1 is MNHEY and CDR2 is SMNVEV (reference sequence). Trimming shortened V by 7 bases and J by 4 bases, and 22 bases separated the two germline ends. The chain's CDR3 is CASNRGGFGEGTEAFF. The CDR3 coding sequence is TGTGCCAGCAACCGGGGGGGATTTGGGGAAGGCACTGAAGCTTTCTTT.

The chain has TRBV18 and TRBJ2-2; 8 nucleotides line up with TRBD2. The trim removed 3 bases at V and 3 bases at J, leaving 3 bases unmatched. This CDR3 has 15 residues. Germline V lookup: CDR1 KGHSH, CDR2 LQKENI. CDR3 residues: CASSPRGGDTGELFF. CDR3 DNA sequence: TGTGCCAGCTCACCTCGGGGGGGAGACACCGGGGAGCTGTTTTTT.

The chain uses TRBV4-2 and TRBJ2-5; D ambiguous. Germline V CDR1 and CDR2: LGHNA, YNFKEQ. V was cut by 0 bases and J by 5 bases, with 10 bases left in between. CDR3 length equals 14 residues. This chain's CDR3 is CASSQDRGQETQYF. CDR3 DNA sequence: TGTGCCAGCAGCCAAGATCGAGGTCAGGAGACCCAGTACTTC.

This chain joins TRBV6-5 and TRBJ2-7; D call uncertain. The germline V and J ends were trimmed by 6 bases and 5 bases, with 14 bases remaining between them. This CDR3 spans 13 amino acids. CDR1 and CDR2 from the germline V gene are MNHEY and SVGAGI. CDR3 coding DNA: TGTGCCAGCAGGCCTCCTGGTCTGAACGAGCAGTACTTC. It encodes CASRPPGLNEQYF.

Only one count was recorded for this clone. The V gene is TRBV28, the J gene TRBJ1-6; D may be TRBD1 (6 bases). CDR3 length equals 13 residues. Between the trimmed V and J ends, which lost 6 bases and 7 bases, there was a span of 10 bases. Germline V gene data show CDR1 as MDHEN and CDR2 as SYDVKM. The CDR3 DNA sequence: TGTGCCAGCAGCTCCGGGACAAATTCACCCCTCCACTTT. Residues: CASSSGTNSPLHF.

This chain links TRBV14 with TRBJ2-1, with D perhaps matching TRBD2 (6 bases). CDR3 size: 14 residues. Germline V CDR1 and CDR2: SGHDN, FVKESK. V was shortened by 8 bases and J by 7 bases, with 18 bases between the two germline ends. In nucleotides, the CDR3 is TGTGCCAGCGGGCCGGGGGTGGCCGAAAATGAGCAGTTCTTC. Translating it yields CASGPGVAENEQFF.

This clone came up a few times. The J gene is TRBJ2-7, the V gene TRBV18; D uncertain. This CDR3 contains 13 residues. V was clipped by 4 bases and J by 7 bases, with 14 bases between them. The V gene's germline CDR1 is KGHSH and CDR2 LQKENI. The CDR3 region has the DNA TGTGCCAGCTCACACTCGGACCTGGTGGAGCAGTACTTC. It encodes CASSHSDLVEQYF.

V is TRBV6-1 and J is TRBJ1-4, with D perhaps matching TRBD1 (5 bases). V was cut by 7 bases and J by 8 bases, with 17 bases left in between. Germline V lookup: CDR1 MNHNS, CDR2 SASEGT. This CDR3 is 14 amino acids long. CDR3 loop: CASTVQGPNEKLFF. The CDR3 DNA reads TGTGCCAGCACCGTCCAGGGCCCGAACGAAAAACTGTTTTTT.